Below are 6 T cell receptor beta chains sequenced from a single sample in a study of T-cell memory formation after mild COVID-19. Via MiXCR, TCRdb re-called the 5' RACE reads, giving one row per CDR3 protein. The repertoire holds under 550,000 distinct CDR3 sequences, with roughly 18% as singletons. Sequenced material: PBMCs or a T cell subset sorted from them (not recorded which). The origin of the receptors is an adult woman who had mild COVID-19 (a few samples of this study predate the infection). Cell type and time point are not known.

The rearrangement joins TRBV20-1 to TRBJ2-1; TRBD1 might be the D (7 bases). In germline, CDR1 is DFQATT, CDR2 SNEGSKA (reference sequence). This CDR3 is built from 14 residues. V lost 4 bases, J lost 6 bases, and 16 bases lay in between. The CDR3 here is CSAIRGVVANEQFF. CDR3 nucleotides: TGCAGTGCTATCAGGGGGGTAGTTGCCAATGAGCAGTTCTTC.

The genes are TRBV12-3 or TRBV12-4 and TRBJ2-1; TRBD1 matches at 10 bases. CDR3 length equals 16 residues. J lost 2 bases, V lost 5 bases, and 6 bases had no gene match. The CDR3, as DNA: TGTGCCAGCAGTCCCCGGACAGGGGGTCCCTACAATGAGCAGTTCTTC. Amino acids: CASSPRTGGPYNEQFF.

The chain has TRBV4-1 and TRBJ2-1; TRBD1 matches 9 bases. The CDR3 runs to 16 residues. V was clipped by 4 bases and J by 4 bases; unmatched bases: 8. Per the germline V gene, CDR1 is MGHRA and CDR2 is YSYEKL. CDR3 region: CASSPSTGGVYNEQFF. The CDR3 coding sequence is TGCGCCAGCAGCCCCTCAACAGGGGGCGTTTACAATGAGCAGTTCTTC.

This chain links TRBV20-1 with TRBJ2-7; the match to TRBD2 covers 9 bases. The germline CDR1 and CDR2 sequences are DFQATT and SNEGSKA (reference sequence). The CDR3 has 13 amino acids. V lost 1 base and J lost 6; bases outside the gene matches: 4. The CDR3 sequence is CSARVSGSGEQYF. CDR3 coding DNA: TGCAGTGCTAGAGTTAGCGGGAGCGGCGAGCAGTACTTC.

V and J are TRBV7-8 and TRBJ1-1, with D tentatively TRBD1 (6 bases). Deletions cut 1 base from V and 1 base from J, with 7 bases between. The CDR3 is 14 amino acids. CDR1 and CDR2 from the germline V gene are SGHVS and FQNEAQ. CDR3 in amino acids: CASSLETGNTEAFF. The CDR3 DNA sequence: TGTGCCAGCAGCTTAGAGACAGGGAACACTGAAGCTTTCTTT.

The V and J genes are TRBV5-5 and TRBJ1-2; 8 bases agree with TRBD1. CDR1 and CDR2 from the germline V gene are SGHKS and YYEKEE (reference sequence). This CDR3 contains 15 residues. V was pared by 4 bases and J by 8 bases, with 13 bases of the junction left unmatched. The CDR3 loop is CASSPGQGIGVGYTF. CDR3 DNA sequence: TGTGCCAGCAGCCCAGGACAGGGAATTGGAGTCGGCTACACCTTC.